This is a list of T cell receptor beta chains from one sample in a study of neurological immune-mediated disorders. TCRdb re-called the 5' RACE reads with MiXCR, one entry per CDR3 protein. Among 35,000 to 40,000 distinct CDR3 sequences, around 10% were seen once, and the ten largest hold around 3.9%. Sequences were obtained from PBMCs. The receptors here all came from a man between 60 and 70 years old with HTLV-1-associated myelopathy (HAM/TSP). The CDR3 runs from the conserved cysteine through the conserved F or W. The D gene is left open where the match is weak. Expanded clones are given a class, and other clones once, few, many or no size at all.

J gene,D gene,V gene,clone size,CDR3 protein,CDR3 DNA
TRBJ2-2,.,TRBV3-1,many,CASNPTGFTGELFF,TGTGCCAGCAACCCAACAGGGTTCACCGGGGAGCTGTTTTTT
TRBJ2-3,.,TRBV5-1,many,CASSLAPGADTQYF,TGCGCCAGCAGCTTGGCCCCGGGGGCAGATACGCAGTATTTT
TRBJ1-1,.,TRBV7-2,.,CASSRASGNTEAFF,TGTGCCAGCAGCCGAGCGTCAGGGAACACTGAAGCTTTCTTT
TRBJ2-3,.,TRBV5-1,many,CASSAWSPPGTQYF,TGCGCCAGCAGCGCCTGGAGCCCGCCGGGGACGCAGTATTTT
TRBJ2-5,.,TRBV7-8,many,CASSLGQGLGQETQYF,TGTGCCAGCAGCTTAGGTCAGGGATTGGGCCAAGAGACCCAGTACTTC
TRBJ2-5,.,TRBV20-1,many,CSAKYQETQYF,TGCAGTGCGAAATATCAGGAGACCCAGTACTTC
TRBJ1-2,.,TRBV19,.,CASSLQKGGQPYGYTF,TGTGCCAGTAGCCTACAAAAGGGGGGGCAGCCTTATGGCTACACCTTC
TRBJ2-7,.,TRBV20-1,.,CSAPQGYEQYF,TGCAGTGCCCCACAGGGTTACGAGCAGTACTTC
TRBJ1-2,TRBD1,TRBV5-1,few,CASSLDRGHEGYTF,TGCGCCAGCAGCCTCGACAGGGGGCATGAAGGCTACACCTTC
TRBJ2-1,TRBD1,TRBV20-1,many,CSASRTGYSYNEQFF,TGCAGTGCCAGTCGGACAGGTTATTCCTACAATGAGCAGTTCTTC
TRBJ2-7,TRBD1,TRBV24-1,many,CATSDPGQGATEEQYF,TGTGCCACCAGTGACCCGGGACAGGGGGCTACGGAGGAGCAGTACTTC
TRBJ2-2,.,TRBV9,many,CASSVQASPGDTGELFF,TGTGCCAGCAGCGTGCAAGCCTCCCCCGGGGACACCGGGGAGCTGTTTTTT
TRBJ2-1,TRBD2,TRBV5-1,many,CASSLVGKRGAIIEQFF,TGCGCCAGCAGCTTGGTGGGTAAGCGGGGCGCAATTATTGAGCAGTTCTTC
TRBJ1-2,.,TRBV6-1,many,CASRRGGAVYGYTF,TGTGCCAGCAGAAGGGGGGGCGCGGTCTATGGCTACACCTTC
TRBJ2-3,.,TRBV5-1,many,CASSLVGQGGDTQYF,TGCGCCAGCAGCTTGGTAGGCCAGGGTGGAGATACGCAGTATTTT
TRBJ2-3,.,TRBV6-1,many,CASSASSRDTQYF,TGTGCCAGCAGTGCGTCGTCAAGAGATACGCAGTATTTT
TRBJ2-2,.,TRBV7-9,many,CASEEGAEAANTGELFF,TGTGCCAGTGAAGAGGGCGCCGAGGCTGCGAACACCGGGGAGCTGTTTTTT
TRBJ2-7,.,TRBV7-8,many,CASSASAFTYEQYF,TGTGCCAGCAGCGCTAGCGCCTTTACCTACGAGCAGTACTTC
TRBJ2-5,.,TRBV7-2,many,CASSPGAIPQETQYF,TGTGCCAGCAGTCCTGGGGCTATCCCCCAAGAGACCCAGTACTTC
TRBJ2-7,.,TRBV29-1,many,CSVEGLGYEQYF,TGCAGCGTTGAGGGACTCGGGTACGAGCAGTACTTC
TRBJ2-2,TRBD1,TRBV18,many,CASSPSRQGRNTGELFF,TGTGCCAGCTCACCAAGCCGACAGGGGCGGAACACCGGGGAGCTGTTTTTT
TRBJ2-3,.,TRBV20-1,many,CSARDDTSTDTQYF,TGCAGTGCTAGAGATGATACTAGCACAGATACGCAGTATTTT
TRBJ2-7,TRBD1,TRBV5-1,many,CASSLGQGAYEQYF,TGCGCCAGCAGCTTGGGGCAGGGGGCCTACGAGCAGTACTTC
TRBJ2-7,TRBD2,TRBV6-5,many,CASKRAWREGAYEQYF,TGTGCCAGCAAGCGGGCTTGGCGGGAGGGGGCCTACGAGCAGTACTTC
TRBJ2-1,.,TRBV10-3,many,CAISESRWQSGVTDNEQFF,TGTGCCATCAGTGAGTCGAGGTGGCAGTCAGGGGTTACCGACAATGAGCAGTTCTTC
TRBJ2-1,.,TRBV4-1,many,CASSPLTQHNEQFF,TGCGCCAGCAGCCCCCTGACCCAGCACAATGAGCAGTTCTTC
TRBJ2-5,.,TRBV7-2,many,CASSLHPGWGETQYF,TGTGCCAGCAGCTTACATCCTGGATGGGGAGAGACCCAGTACTTC
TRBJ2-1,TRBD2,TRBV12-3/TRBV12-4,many,CASSLRTSAEQFF,TGTGCCAGCAGTTTAAGGACTAGCGCCGAGCAGTTCTTC
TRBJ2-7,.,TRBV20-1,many,CSAPGTGDEQYF,TGCAGTGCCCCAGGTACGGGGGACGAGCAGTACTTC
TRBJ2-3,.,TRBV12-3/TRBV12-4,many,CASSLTRRDTQYF,TGTGCCAGCAGTCTTACCCGGAGAGATACGCAGTATTTT
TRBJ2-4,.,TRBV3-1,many,CASSQGSTRLSQNIQYF,TGTGCCAGCAGCCAAGGGTCGACAAGACTCTCGCAAAACATTCAGTACTTC
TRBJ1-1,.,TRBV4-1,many,CASSQDTTLWTEAFF,TGCGCCAGCAGCCAAGACACTACCCTTTGGACTGAAGCTTTCTTT
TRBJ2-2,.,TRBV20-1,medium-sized,CSARDHTGELFF,TGCAGTGCTAGAGATCACACCGGGGAGCTGTTTTTT
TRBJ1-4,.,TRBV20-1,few,CSAPAGPNEKLFF,TGCAGTGCCCCGGCGGGGCCTAATGAAAAACTGTTTTTT
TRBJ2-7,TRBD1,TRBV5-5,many,CASSFAGGREQYF,TGTGCCAGCAGCTTTGCAGGGGGCAGGGAGCAGTACTTC
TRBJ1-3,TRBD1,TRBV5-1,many,CASSQTTFDRASGNTIYF,TGCGCCAGCAGCCAGACAACCTTCGACAGGGCTTCTGGAAACACCATATATTTT
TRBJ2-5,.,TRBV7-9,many,CASSLGGQAGQETQYF,TGTGCCAGCAGCTTAGGGGGGCAGGCAGGACAAGAGACCCAGTACTTC
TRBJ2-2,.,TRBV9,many,CASSVGRANTGELFF,TGTGCCAGCAGCGTTGGCAGGGCGAACACCGGGGAGCTGTTTTTT
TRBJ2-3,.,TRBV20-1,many,CSARDWSRGMADTQYF,TGCAGTGCTAGAGATTGGAGTAGGGGAATGGCGGATACGCAGTATTTT
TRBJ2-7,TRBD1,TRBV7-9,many,CASSRGQGASYEQYF,TGTGCCAGCAGCCGAGGACAGGGGGCCTCGTACGAGCAGTACTTC